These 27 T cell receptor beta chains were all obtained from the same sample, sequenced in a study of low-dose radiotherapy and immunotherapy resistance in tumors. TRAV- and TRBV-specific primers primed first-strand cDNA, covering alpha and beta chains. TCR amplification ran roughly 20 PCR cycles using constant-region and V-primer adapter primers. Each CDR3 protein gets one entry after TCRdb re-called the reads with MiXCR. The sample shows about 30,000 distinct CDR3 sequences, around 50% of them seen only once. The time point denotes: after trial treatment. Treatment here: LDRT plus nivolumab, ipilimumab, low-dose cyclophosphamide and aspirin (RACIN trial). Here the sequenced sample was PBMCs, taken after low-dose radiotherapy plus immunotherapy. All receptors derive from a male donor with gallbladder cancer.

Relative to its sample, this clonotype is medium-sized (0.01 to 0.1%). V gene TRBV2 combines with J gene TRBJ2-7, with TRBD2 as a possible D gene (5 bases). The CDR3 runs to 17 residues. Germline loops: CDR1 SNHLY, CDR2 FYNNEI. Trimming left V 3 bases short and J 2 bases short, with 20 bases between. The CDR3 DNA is TGTGCCAGCAGTGAGGAAAAACTTGCGGGCGGCGCCTACGAGCAGTACTTC. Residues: CASSEEKLAGGAYEQYF. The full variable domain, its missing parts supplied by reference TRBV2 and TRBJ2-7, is EPEVTQTPSHQVTQMGQEVILRCVPISNHLYFYWYRQILGQKVEFLVSFYNNEISEKSEIFDDQFSVERPDGSNFTLKIRSTKLEDSAMYFCASSEEKLAGGAYEQYFGPGTRLTVT.

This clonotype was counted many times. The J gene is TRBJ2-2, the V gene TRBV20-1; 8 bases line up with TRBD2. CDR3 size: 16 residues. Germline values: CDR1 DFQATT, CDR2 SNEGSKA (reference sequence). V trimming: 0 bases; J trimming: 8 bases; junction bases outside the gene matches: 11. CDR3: CSARDSAKSGGGELFF. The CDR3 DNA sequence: TGCAGTGCTAGAGACAGCGCGAAGAGCGGGGGAGGGGAGCTGTTTTTT.

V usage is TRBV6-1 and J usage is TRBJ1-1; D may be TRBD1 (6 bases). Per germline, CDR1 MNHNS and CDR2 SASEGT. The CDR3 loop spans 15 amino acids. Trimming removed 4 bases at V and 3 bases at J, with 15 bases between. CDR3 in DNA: TGTGCCAGCAGTGCGACCGGGACACTCCACACTGAAGCTTTCTTT. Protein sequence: CASSATGTLHTEAFF.

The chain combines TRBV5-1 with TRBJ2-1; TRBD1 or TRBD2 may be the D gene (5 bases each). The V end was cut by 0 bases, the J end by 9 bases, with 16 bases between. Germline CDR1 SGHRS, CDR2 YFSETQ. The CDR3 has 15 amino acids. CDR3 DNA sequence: TGCGCCAGCAGCTTGGCCGGTGGTGGGGGATTTGAGCAGTTCTTC. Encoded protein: CASSLAGGGGFEQFF.

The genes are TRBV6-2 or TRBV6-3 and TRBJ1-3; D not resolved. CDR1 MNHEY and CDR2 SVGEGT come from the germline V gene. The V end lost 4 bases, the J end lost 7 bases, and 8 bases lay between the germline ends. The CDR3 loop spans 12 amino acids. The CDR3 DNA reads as TGTGCCAGCAGTTCCGGACTCAACACCATATATTTT. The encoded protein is CASSSGLNTIYF.

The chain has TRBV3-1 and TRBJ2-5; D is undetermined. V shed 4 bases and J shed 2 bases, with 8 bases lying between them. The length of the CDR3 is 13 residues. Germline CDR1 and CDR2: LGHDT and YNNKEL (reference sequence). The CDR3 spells CASSRGIQETQYF. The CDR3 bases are TGTGCCAGCAGCCGCGGTATTCAAGAGACCCAGTACTTC.

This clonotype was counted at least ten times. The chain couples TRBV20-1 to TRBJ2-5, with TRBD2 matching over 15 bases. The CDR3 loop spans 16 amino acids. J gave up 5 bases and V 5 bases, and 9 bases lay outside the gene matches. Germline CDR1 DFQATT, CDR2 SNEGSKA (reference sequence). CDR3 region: CSAGTGTSGGRETQYF. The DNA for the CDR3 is TGCAGTGCTGGTACCGGGACTAGCGGGGGGCGGGAGACCCAGTACTTC.

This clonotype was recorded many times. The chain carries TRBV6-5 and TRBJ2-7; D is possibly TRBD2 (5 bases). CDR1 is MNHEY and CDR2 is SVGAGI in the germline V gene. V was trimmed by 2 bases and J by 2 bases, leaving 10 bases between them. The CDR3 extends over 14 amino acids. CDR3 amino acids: CASSYGPGTYEQYF. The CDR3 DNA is TGTGCCAGCAGTTACGGACCGGGAACCTACGAGCAGTACTTC.

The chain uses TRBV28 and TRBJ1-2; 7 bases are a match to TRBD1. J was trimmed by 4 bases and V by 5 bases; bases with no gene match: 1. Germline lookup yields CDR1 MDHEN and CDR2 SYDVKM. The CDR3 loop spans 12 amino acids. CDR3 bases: TGTGCCAGCAGTAGACAGGGCTATGGCTACACCTTC. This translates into CASSRQGYGYTF.

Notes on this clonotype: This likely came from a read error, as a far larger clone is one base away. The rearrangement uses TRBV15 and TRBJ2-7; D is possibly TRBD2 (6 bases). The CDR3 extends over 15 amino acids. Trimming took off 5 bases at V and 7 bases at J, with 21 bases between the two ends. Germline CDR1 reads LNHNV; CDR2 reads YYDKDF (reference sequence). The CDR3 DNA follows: TGTGCCACCAGCGACCCTAGCGTCCCCCACAATGAGCAGTACTTC. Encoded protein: CATSDPSVPHNEQYF.

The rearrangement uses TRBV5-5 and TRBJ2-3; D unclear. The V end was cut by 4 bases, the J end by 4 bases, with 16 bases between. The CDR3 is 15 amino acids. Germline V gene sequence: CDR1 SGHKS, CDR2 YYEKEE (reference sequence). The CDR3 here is CASSPNPGVADTQYF. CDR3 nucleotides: TGTGCCAGCAGCCCCAACCCGGGTGTTGCAGATACGCAGTATTTT.

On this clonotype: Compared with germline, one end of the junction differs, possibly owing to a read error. The CDR3 DNA follows: TGTGCCAGCACCCACACTGCAACTAATGAAAGACTGTTTTTT. Translated, it gives CASTHTATNERLFF. The chain joins TRBV7-9 to TRBJ1-4; D is unresolved. Per germline, CDR1 SEHNR and CDR2 FQNEAQ (reference sequence). The CDR3 sequence is 14 residues long.

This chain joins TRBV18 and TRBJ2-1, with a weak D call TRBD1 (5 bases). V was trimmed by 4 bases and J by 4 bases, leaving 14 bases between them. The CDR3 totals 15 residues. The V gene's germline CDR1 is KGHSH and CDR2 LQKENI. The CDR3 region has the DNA TGTGCCAGCTCACGATCCCCGCAGGGATACAATGAGCAGTTCTTC. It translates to CASSRSPQGYNEQFF.

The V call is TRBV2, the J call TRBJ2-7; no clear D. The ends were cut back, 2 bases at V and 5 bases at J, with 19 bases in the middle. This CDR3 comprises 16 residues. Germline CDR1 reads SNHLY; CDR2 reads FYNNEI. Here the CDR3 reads CASSELAGPLTNEQYF. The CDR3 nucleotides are TGTGCCAGCAGTGAACTGGCCGGACCGTTAACCAACGAGCAGTACTTC.

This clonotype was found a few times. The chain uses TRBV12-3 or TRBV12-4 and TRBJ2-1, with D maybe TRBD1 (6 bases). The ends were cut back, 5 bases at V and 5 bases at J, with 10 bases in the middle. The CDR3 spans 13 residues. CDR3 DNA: TGTGCCAGCAGTGGACAGAGAAACAATGAGCAGTTCTTC. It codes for CASSGQRNNEQFF.

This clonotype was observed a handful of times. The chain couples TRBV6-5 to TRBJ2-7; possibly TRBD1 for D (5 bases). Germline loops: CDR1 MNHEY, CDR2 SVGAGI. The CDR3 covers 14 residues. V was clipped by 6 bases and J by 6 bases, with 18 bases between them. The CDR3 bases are TGTGCCAGCAGCCGACTTCTAGACCAGGGCGAGCAGTACTTC. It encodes CASSRLLDQGEQYF.

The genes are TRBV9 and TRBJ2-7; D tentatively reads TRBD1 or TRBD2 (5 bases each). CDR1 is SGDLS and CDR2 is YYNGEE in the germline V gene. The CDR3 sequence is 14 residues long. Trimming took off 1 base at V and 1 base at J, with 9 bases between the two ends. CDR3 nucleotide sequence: TGTGCCAGCAGCGTATGGGACGGTTCCTACGAGCAGTACTTC. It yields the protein CASSVWDGSYEQYF.

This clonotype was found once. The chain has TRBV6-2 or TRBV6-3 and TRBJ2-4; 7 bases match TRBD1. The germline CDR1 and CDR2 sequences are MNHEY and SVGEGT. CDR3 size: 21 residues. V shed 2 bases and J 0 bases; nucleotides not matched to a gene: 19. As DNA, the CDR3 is TGTGCCAGCAGTTACCCCACCATAGGGACAGACATCACCCTAGCCAAAAACATTCAGTACTTC. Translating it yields CASSYPTIGTDITLAKNIQYF.

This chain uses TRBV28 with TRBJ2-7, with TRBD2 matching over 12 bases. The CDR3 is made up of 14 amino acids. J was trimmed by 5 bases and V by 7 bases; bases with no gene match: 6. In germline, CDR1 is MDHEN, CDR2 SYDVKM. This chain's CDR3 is CASTATSGGHEQYF. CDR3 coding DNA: TGTGCCAGCACCGCGACTAGCGGGGGCCACGAGCAGTACTTC.

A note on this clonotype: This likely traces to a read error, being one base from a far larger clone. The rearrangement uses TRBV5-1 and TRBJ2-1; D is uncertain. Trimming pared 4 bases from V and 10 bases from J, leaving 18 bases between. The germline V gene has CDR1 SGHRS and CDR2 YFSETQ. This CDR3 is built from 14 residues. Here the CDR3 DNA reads TGCGCCAGCAGCCACCCAGGCCAGACCTACGAGCAGTTCTTC. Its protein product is CASSHPGQTYEQFF.

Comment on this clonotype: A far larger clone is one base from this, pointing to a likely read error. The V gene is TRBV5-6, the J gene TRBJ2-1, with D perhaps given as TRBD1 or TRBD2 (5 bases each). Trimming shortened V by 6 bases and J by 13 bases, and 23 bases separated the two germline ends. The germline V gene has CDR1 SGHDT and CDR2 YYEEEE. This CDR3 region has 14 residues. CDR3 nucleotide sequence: TGTGCCAGCACCCAACTGGGACCGCAAGAGACCCAGTTCTTC. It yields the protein CASTQLGPQETQFF.

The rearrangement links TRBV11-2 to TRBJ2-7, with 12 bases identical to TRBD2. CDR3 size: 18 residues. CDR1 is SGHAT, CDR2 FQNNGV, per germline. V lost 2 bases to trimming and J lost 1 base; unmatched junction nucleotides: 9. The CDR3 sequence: CASSLRPYLAGGSYEQYF. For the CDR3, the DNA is TGTGCCAGCAGCTTACGGCCTTACCTAGCGGGAGGGTCCTACGAGCAGTACTTC.

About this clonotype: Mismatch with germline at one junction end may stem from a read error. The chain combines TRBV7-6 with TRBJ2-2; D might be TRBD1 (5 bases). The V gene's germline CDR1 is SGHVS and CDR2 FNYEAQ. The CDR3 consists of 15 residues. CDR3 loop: CASSLQAGSAGELFF. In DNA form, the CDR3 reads TGTGCTAGCAGCTTACAGGCTGGGTCAGCCGGGGAGCTGTTTTTT.

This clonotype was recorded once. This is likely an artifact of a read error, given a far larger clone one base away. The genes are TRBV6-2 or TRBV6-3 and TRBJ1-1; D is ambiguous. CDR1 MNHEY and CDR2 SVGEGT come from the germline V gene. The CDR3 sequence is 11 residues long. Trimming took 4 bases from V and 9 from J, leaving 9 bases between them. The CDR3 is CASSSESKAFF. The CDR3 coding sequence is TGTGCCAGCAGTTCGGAGAGCAAAGCTTTCTTT.

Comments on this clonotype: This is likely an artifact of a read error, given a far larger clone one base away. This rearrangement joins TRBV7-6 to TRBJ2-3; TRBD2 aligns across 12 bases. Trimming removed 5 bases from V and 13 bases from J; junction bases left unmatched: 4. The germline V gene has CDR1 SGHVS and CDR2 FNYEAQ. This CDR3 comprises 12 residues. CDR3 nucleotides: TGTGCCAGCAGCGTACTAGCGGGAGGAGAGTATTTT. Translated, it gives CASSVLAGGEYF.

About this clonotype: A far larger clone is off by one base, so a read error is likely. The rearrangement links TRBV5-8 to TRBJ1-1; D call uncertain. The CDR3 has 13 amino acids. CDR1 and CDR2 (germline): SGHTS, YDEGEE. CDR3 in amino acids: CPSSLRLNTEAFF. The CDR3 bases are TGCCCCAGCAGCTTGAGGCTGAACACTGAAGCTTTCTTT.

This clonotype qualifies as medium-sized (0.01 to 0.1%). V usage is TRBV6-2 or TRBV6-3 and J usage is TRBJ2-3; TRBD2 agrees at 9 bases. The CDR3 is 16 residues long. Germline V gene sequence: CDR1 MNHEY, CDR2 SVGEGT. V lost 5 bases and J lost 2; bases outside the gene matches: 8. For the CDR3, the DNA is TGTGCCAGCAGTGCCCGACTAGCGGAGATCACAGATACGCAGTATTTT. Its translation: CASSARLAEITDTQYF.